The T cell receptor (beta chain) described here comes from a study of beta chain features in type 1 diabetes. Expressed TCRB transcripts were sequenced, since all the RNA that had been isolated was reverse transcribed. TCRdb keeps only in-frame clones here, not all; method: immunoSEQ multiplex PCR. The sample shows hundreds of thousands of clones, roughly 31% of them seen only once. The clonotype was recovered from a man in his late teens or twenties in good health. The specimen was naive CD4+ T cells from blood.

The CDR3 is CASSSGLADLNEQFF. The CDR3 nucleotides are TGTGCCAGCAGTTCGGGACTAGCGGACCTCAATGAGCAGTTCTTC. V and J are TRBV6-5 and TRBJ2-1; the match to TRBD2 covers 11 bases. Germline V gives CDR1 MNHEY, CDR2 SVGAGI. V lost 4 bases and J lost 6; bases outside the gene matches: 5. The CDR3 is 15 amino acids.